Reported below is one T cell receptor (beta chain). This same CDR3 is encoded by further DNA sequences in the sample. This sample was taken from a study of blood T cell repertoires in COVID-19. Authors' data handling: Reference gene primer amplification yielded estimated nucleated cell counts. Repertoires were generated with immunoSEQ multiplex PCR, while TCRdb's copy carries only in-frame clones and drops some. V and J calls plus clone size are reproduced from that table; the DNA served to infer D and trimming. The sample shows 150,000 to 200,000 clones, over 80% of them seen only once. There are 13 residues in the CDR3. Deletions cut 0 bases from V and 7 bases from J, with 7 bases between. Germline V gene lookup returns CDR1 LGHNA and CDR2 YSLEER.

The chain couples TRBV4-3 to TRBJ1-5; D remains unclear. This sequence originates from a woman of 80 years or more with active or convalescent COVID-19. The sequencing input was peripheral blood. DNA for the CDR3: TGCGCCAGCAGCCAAGAAAGAGGGCAGCCCCAGCATTTT. As protein: CASSQERGQPQHF.